This T cell receptor beta chain comes out of a study of T cells in Graves' hyperthyroidism and ophthalmopathy. Study-level findings and limits: Most clonotypes expanded in thyroid above 0.001 were likewise present in blood. Progression to ophthalmopathy was predicted a median of approximately 6.4 months early.

CDR3 size: 13 residues. The V gene's germline CDR1 is ENHRY and CDR2 SYGVKD. The V and J ends lost 10 bases and 3 bases, in that order; junction bases with no gene match: 4. Clinical Activity Scores of at least 3, NOSPECS grades of at least 4 and durations under 3 months characterized ophthalmopathy patients. Patients having uncontrolled infection, another autoimmune disease, pregnancy or lactation were not included. Turning to this clonotype: The antigen remains undetermined.

What was amplified from RNA transcripts were TCR beta CDR3 regions. HTBI primers drove first-round RT-PCR of the TCR CDR3. TCRdb re-analysed the multiplex PCR reads in MiXCR, keeping a single row per CDR3 protein. Counted here are roughly 280,000 distinct CDR3 sequences, around 20% occurring once; the ten biggest clones make up around 60%. Sequenced sample: blood. This TCR was sampled from a man aged 25 to 40 with Graves' ophthalmopathy. V is TRBV10-3 and J is TRBJ2-5; 11 positions agree with TRBD2. The CDR3 DNA follows: TGTGCCACCTCGGGACTAGCGGAAGAGACCCAGTACTTC. Translating gives CATSGLAEETQYF.